One and the same sample provided the 3 T cell receptor beta chains below, sequenced in a study of T cells in Graves' hyperthyroidism and ophthalmopathy. The TCR beta CDR3 regions underwent amplification using RNA transcripts as the source. HTBI primers drove first-round RT-PCR of the TCR CDR3. MiXCR, run by TCRdb on the multiplex PCR reads, gives a single entry per CDR3 protein. The sample has approximately 600,000 distinct CDR3 sequences; over 12% are singletons. Input material: blood. Receptors originate from a woman in her 40s with Graves' ophthalmopathy.

This clonotype was seen at least ten times. The V gene is TRBV6-5, the J gene TRBJ2-2; D is perhaps TRBD2 (6 bases). The CDR3 spans 16 residues. The V end was cut by 0 bases, the J end by 5 bases, with 13 bases between. Germline loops: CDR1 MNHEY, CDR2 SVGAGI. CDR3 bases: TGTGCCAGCAGTTACTCGAGCGGGCATCAGACCGGGGAGCTGTTTTTT. Its translation is CASSYSSGHQTGELFF.

This clonotype was observed a handful of times. The chain links TRBV5-1 to TRBJ1-2; D remains ambiguous. CDR1 is SGHRS and CDR2 is YFSETQ in the germline V gene. The CDR3 has 15 residues. With 1 base removed from V and 0 bases from J, the gap between germline ends came to 10 bases. The CDR3 region is CASSLSPETNYGYTF. In DNA form, the CDR3 reads TGCGCCAGCAGCTTGAGTCCGGAAACTAACTATGGCTACACCTTC.

This chain uses TRBV20-1 with TRBJ2-5; 8 bases match TRBD2. The CDR3 contains 13 residues. J was trimmed by 5 bases and V by 2 bases; bases with no gene match: 4. The germline V gene has CDR1 DFQATT and CDR2 SNEGSKA (reference sequence). CDR3 bases: TGCAGTGCTAGATGTAGCGGGACGGAGACCCAGTACTTC. Protein: CSARCSGTETQYF.